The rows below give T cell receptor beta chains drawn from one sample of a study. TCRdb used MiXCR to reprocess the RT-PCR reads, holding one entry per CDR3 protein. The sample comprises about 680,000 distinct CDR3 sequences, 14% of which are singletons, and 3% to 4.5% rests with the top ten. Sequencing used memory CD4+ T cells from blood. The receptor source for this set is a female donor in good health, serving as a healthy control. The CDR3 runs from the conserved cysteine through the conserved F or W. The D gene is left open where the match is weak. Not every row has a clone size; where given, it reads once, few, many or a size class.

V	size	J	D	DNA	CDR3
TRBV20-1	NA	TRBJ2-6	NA	TGCAGTGCTCTTCTCTCTGGGGCCAACGTCCTGACTTTC	CSALLSGANVLTF
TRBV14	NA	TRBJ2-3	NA	TGTGCCAGCAGCCAAGGGGTTTCTTCGACAGATACGCAGTATTTT	CASSQGVSSTDTQYF
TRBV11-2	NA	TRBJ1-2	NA	TGTGCCAGCAGCTTAGCCGACGGGGGTAACTATGGCTACACCTTC	CASSLADGGNYGYTF
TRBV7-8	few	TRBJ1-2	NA	TGTGCCAGCGGCGTCGAGTCAGCTAACTATGGCTACACCTTC	CASGVESANYGYTF
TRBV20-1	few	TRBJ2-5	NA	TGCAGTGCTAGCGCCGGAGGGCCATGGGAGACCCAGTACTTC	CSASAGGPWETQYF
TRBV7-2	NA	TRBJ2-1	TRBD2	TGTGCCAGCAGCTACCTAGCGGGAGGACCCGATGAGCAGTTCTTC	CASSYLAGGPDEQFF
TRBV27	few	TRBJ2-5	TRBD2	TGTGCCAGCAGAAACGGGGGGGTCCAAGAGACCCAGTACTTC	CASRNGGVQETQYF
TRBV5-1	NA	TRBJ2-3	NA	TGCGCCAGCAGCTCCTCGACTAGTTCCGATACGCAGTATTTT	CASSSSTSSDTQYF
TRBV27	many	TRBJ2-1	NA	TGTGCCAGCAGTTTCTGGCTAGCCGGCTACAATGAGCAGTTCTTC	CASSFWLAGYNEQFF
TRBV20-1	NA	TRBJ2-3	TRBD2	TGCAGTGCTGGGGACGGGGGGGCCGAAGATACGCAGTATTTT	CSAGDGGAEDTQYF
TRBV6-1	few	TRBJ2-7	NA	TGTGCCAGCAGAGACAGGAGATTCTACGAGCAGTACTTC	CASRDRRFYEQYF
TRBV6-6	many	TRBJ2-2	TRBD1	TGTGCCAGCACCCCAGGGCCGGGACAGGGGTTAACCGGGGAGCTGTTTTTT	CASTPGPGQGLTGELFF
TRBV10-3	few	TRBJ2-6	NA	TGTGCCATCAGTGAGTCGAAGGTCCAGTCTGGGGCCAACGTCCTGACTTTC	CAISESKVQSGANVLTF
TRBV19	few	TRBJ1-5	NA	TGTGCCAGTAGTACGGCAGGGCGACAGCCCCAGCATTTT	CASSTAGRQPQHF
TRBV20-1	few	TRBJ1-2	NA	TGCAGTGCTTCACAGGGTAATGGCTACACCTTC	CSASQGNGYTF
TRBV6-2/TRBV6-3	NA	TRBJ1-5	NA	TGTGCCAGCAGTTCCCGGACATCCAATCAGCCCCAGCATTTT	CASSSRTSNQPQHF
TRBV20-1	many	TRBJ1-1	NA	TGCAGTGCTAGAGATAGATTGAGGGTATGGACTGAAGCTTTCTTT	CSARDRLRVWTEAFF
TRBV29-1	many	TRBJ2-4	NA	TGCAGCGTTGAAATCCGGGACATTCAGTACTTC	CSVEIRDIQYF
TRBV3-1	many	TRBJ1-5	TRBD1	TGTGCCAGCAGCCAAGAGAGGGGGACAGGGCTTAGCAATCAGCCCCAGCATTTT	CASSQERGTGLSNQPQHF
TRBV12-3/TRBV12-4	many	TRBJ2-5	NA	TGTGCCAGCAGTTTAGCCCAGGGAGGAGCAGAGACCCAGTACTTC	CASSLAQGGAETQYF
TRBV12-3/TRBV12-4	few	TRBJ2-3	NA	TGTGCCAGCAGTTCGACAGCCCAAACAGATACGCAGTATTTT	CASSSTAQTDTQYF
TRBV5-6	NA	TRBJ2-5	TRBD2	TGTGCCAGCGGACGACTAGCGGGAGAGAGGGAGACCCAGTACTTC	CASGRLAGERETQYF
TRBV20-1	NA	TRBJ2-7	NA	TGCAGTACAGAGGGCGGAGCCTACGAGCAGTACTTC	CSTEGGAYEQYF
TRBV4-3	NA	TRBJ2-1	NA	TGCGCCAGCAGCCAAGATCGGGCCGCAACAAGATCCAATGAGCAGTTCTTC	CASSQDRAATRSNEQFF
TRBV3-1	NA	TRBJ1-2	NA	TGTGCCAGCAGGCCCACGACGGCCATTGGTGACTATGGCTACACCTTC	CASRPTTAIGDYGYTF
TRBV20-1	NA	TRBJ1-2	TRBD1	TGCAGTGCTAGTCATTTGACAGGGGGCTATGGCTACACCTTC	CSASHLTGGYGYTF